This T cell receptor (beta chain) was retrieved from a study of blood T cell repertoires in COVID-19. This CDR3 has 14 residues. V was pared by 6 bases and J by 5 bases, with 5 bases of the junction left unmatched. Germline V gives CDR1 SNHLY, CDR2 FYNNEI. The authors' processing: Estimation of nucleated cell counts relied on the amplification of reference gene primers. Here immunoSEQ multiplex PCR was the method, and the copy in TCRdb shows in-frame clones only, minus some. The D gene and trimming were derived from the DNA, and the V and J assignments and clone size from that table. This sample has more than 100,000 clones, with about 90% found just once. Ten or more counts support this clone.

Sequenced: peripheral blood. The TCR sequence derives from an older woman with acute or convalescent COVID-19. V is TRBV2 and J is TRBJ1-4; 8 nucleotides match TRBD1. CDR3: CASRDRVGNEKLFF. CDR3 in DNA: TGTGCCAGCAGGGACAGGGTGGGCAATGAAAAACTGTTTTTT.